This T cell receptor (beta chain) emerged from a study of regulatory T cells in long-lasting Graves disease. For the study at large: Less than 3 months of antithyroid drugs had been taken by newly diagnosed Graves' patients. The study, taken as a whole, reports: Persistent disease preferred TRBV28, TRBJ1-2 and TRBJ2-5; new disease, TRBV20-1 and TRBJ2-1. The researchers studied only peripheral blood, not thyroid tissue.

Arm-PCR of CDR3 regions and iRepertoire HTBI primers were used to build TCR beta libraries. TCRdb passed the multiplex PCR reads through MiXCR, listing each CDR3 protein once. The data contain 450,000 to 700,000 distinct CDR3 sequences, 13% of them seen just once; the ten biggest clones take up 10%. Time point denoted: newly diagnosed GD, antithyroid drugs for less than 3 months. RNA extracted from PBMCs served as the sequencing template. Graves' disease diagnosis was established per American Thyroid Association guidelines. As to this clonotype: The target antigen is unknown. A single base separates this from a much larger clone, so it may be a read error.

This CDR3 contains 17 residues. Germline lookup yields CDR1 KGHDR and CDR2 SFDVKD. A further study also used this sample, focusing on T cells in Graves' hyperthyroidism and ophthalmopathy.

This rearrangement joins TRBV24-1 to TRBJ2-3; TRBD2 might be the D (5 bases). The receptor comes from a man aged 30-40 years with Graves disease. Sequencing used peripheral blood mononuclear cells (PBMCs), obtained at new diagnosis, from a patient treated with antithyroid drugs. CDR3 region: CTTSGGPILSSTDTQYF. The DNA of the CDR3 is TGTACCACCAGTGGAGGACCTATTCTTTCTAGCACAGATACGCAGTATTTT.